Each of the 27 T cell receptor beta chains below was sequenced from the same sample in a study of blood T cell repertoires in COVID-19. Repertoires were generated with immunoSEQ multiplex PCR, while TCRdb's copy carries only in-frame clones and drops some. The sample holds 150,000 to 200,000 clones, 89% seen once. Sequencing was performed on PBMCs or T cells enriched from blood (not recorded which). The receptor source for this set is a middle-aged woman with acute COVID-19.

This rearrangement joins TRBV5-4 to TRBJ1-2; 9 bases are a match to TRBD1. Germline lookup yields CDR1 SGHNT and CDR2 YYREEE (reference sequence). This CDR3 contains 13 residues. Trimming took 2 bases from V and 6 from J; bases not matched to a gene: 2. The CDR3 spells CASSLNRGHGYTF. Here the CDR3 DNA reads TGTGCCAGCAGCTTAAACAGGGGGCATGGCTACACCTTC.

This chain uses TRBV2 with TRBJ2-7; 7 nucleotides align to TRBD2. The CDR3 totals 12 residues. Germline V gene sequence: CDR1 SNHLY, CDR2 FYNNEI. With 3 bases clipped from V and 7 bases from J, the junction kept 3 bases outside the gene matches. The CDR3 DNA sequence: TGTGCCAGCAGTGATCAGGGAGGGGAGCAGTACTTC. It translates to CASSDQGGEQYF. Filled out from reference TRBV2 and TRBJ2-7, the complete variable domain reads EPEVTQTPSHQVTQMGQEVILRCVPISNHLYFYWYRQILGQKVEFLVSFYNNEISEKSEIFDDQFSVERPDGSNFTLKIRSTKLEDSAMYFCASSDQGGEQYFGPGTRLTVT.

In its sample, this clone was seen once. This chain links TRBV28 with TRBJ2-2, with 9 nucleotides matching TRBD2. The V segment lost 0 bases and the J segment 6 bases; nucleotides outside the gene matches: 8. The CDR3 spans 17 residues. The germline gives CDR1 MDHEN, CDR2 SYDVKM. This chain's CDR3 is CASSLWTGGGGAGELFF. The CDR3 nucleotides are TGTGCCAGCAGTTTATGGACCGGCGGCGGGGGGGCCGGGGAGCTGTTTTTT.

This chain links TRBV29-1 with TRBJ1-3; no reliable D call. Trimming left V 0 bases short and J 0 bases short, with 9 bases between. Germline V CDR1 and CDR2: SQVTM, ANQGSEA. CDR3 length: 15 amino acids. CDR3 DNA: TGCAGCGTTGAAGATGGCAGGTCCTCTGGAAACACCATATATTTT. Amino acids: CSVEDGRSSGNTIYF.

This chain links TRBV5-4 with TRBJ2-3, with 7 bases matching TRBD2. This CDR3 spans 16 amino acids. Germline trimming cut 2 bases from V and 2 bases from J; bases unmatched to any gene: 8. Germline-derived CDR1 and CDR2 are SGHNT and YYREEE (reference sequence). The CDR3 sequence: CASSLRGGSLTDTQYF. CDR3 in DNA: TGTGCCAGCAGCTTACGGGGCGGGAGCCTCACAGATACGCAGTATTTT.

The gene calls are TRBV4-1 and TRBJ2-7; D is perhaps TRBD1 (6 bases). This CDR3 is 16 amino acids long. Trimming left V 6 bases short and J 1 base short, with 19 bases between. CDR1 and CDR2 (germline): MGHRA, YSYEKL. CDR3 DNA sequence: TGCGCCAGCAGTGGATATCAGGGGCCTGGGTCCTACGAGCAGTACTTC. The encoded protein is CASSGYQGPGSYEQYF.

The V gene is TRBV6-5, the J gene TRBJ1-1; 8 bases are shared with TRBD1. The length of the CDR3 is 15 residues. V lost 6 bases, J lost 1 base, and 7 bases stayed unmatched. Germline V gene lookup returns CDR1 MNHEY and CDR2 SVGAGI. CDR3 sequence (DNA): TGTGCCAGCAGCCAGCGGACAGGGACGAACACTGAAGCTTTCTTT. It codes for CASSQRTGTNTEAFF.

V gene TRBV15 combines with J gene TRBJ2-1; 7 bases map to TRBD2. Germline CDR1 reads LNHNV; CDR2 reads YYDKDF (reference sequence). The V gene end was trimmed by 1 base and the J gene end by 14 bases; junction bases not matched to a gene: 8. The CDR3 is 13 residues long. CDR3 in DNA: TGTGCCACCAGCAGAGGCAGCGGGAACCCTAAGTTCTTC. Translating it yields CATSRGSGNPKFF.

The chain is built from TRBV25-1 and TRBJ2-7; D possibly corresponds to TRBD1 (6 bases). The V gene's germline CDR1 is MGHDK and CDR2 SYGVNS. The ends were cut back, 5 bases at V and 2 bases at J, with 10 bases in the middle. The CDR3 sequence is 13 residues long. The CDR3 region has the DNA TGTGCCAGCAGTTCCGGGACACCCTACGAGCAGTACTTC. Its protein product is CASSSGTPYEQYF.

This rearrangement joins TRBV10-1 to TRBJ1-3; D is uncertain. The germline V gene has CDR1 WNHNN and CDR2 SYGVQD (reference sequence). Deletions cut 10 bases from V and 0 bases from J, with 13 bases between. This CDR3 region has 14 residues. The CDR3 here is CATTYNLSGNTIYF. The CDR3 nucleotides are TGCGCCACCACATATAATCTCTCTGGAAACACCATATATTTT.

This chain uses TRBV5-1 with TRBJ2-2; 9 bases match TRBD1. The CDR3 contains 21 residues. Germline V gene lookup returns CDR1 SGHRS and CDR2 YFSETQ. With 0 bases clipped from V and 6 bases from J, the junction kept 21 bases outside the gene matches. The CDR3 loop reads CASSLESWDRVGLRGAGELFF. The CDR3 DNA reads as TGCGCCAGCAGCTTGGAATCGTGGGACAGGGTCGGCCTGAGGGGCGCCGGGGAGCTGTTTTTT.

The V call is TRBV12-5, the J call TRBJ1-1; TRBD1 might be the D (6 bases). V gave up 4 bases and J gave up 2 bases, with 8 bases separating them. CDR3 length: 13 residues. CDR1 and CDR2 (germline): LGHNT, FRNRAP. The DNA of the CDR3 is TGTGCTAGTGGTTGGACAGAAAACACTGAAGCTTTCTTT. The encoded protein is CASGWTENTEAFF. Variable domain in full (rest from reference TRBV12-5 and TRBJ1-1): DARVTQTPRHKVTEMGQEVTMRCQPILGHNTVFWYRQTMMQGLELLAYFRNRAPLDDSGMPKDRFSAEMPDATLATLKIQPSEPRDSAVYFCASGWTENTEAFFGQGTRLTVV.

The chain combines TRBV30 with TRBJ2-5; possibly TRBD2 for D (7 bases). The germline V gene encodes CDR1 GTSNPN and CDR2 SVGIG (reference sequence). Between the trimmed V and J ends, which lost 5 bases and 5 bases, there was a span of 21 bases. This CDR3 has 15 residues. The CDR3 region has the DNA TGTGCCTGGTCCTTCATCGGGGGGCGCGCGGAGACCCAGTACTTC. The encoded protein is CAWSFIGGRAETQYF.

The chain links TRBV2 to TRBJ2-3; 15 bases line up with TRBD2. Trimming took 10 bases from V and 2 from J; bases not matched to a gene: 4. The CDR3 spans 15 residues. Germline values: CDR1 SNHLY, CDR2 FYNNEI. In nucleotides, the CDR3 is TGTGCCACGGGACTAGCGGGGGGCCTCACAGATACGCAGTATTTT. Protein product: CATGLAGGLTDTQYF.

The chain carries TRBV7-6 and TRBJ2-1; 8 nucleotides line up with TRBD2. The CDR3 contains 15 residues. Germline V gives CDR1 SGHVS, CDR2 FNYEAQ. Trimming cost V 2 bases and J 6 bases; bases outside gene matches: 6. The CDR3 is CASSLNGGAGNEQFF. The CDR3 DNA reads TGTGCCAGCAGCTTAAACGGGGGGGCTGGCAATGAGCAGTTCTTC.

The V call is TRBV12-3 or TRBV12-4, the J call TRBJ2-2; D is undetermined. This CDR3 has 12 residues. Trimming cost V 7 bases and J 4 bases, with 7 bases left between them. The CDR3 region is CASTLGTGELFF. The CDR3 nucleotides are TGTGCCAGCACCCTAGGCACCGGGGAGCTGTTTTTT.

This chain connects TRBV9 to TRBJ1-4, with D uncertain. V was cut by 3 bases and J by 0 bases, with 9 bases left in between. Germline CDR1 reads SGDLS; CDR2 reads YYNGEE. CDR3 length equals 15 residues. The CDR3 here is CASSAIGATNEKLFF. DNA for the CDR3: TGTGCCAGCAGCGCAATCGGGGCAACTAATGAAAAACTGTTTTTT.

V gene TRBV5-6 combines with J gene TRBJ2-4, with TRBD2 matching over 11 bases. In germline, CDR1 is SGHDT, CDR2 YYEEEE. Trimming at V came to 3 bases and at J to 6 bases, leaving 5 bases not matched to a gene. The CDR3 length is 15 residues. As DNA, the CDR3 is TGTGCCAGCAGCTGGGGAACTAGCGGGAGAAACATTCAGTACTTC. This gives the protein CASSWGTSGRNIQYF.

The rearrangement links TRBV7-9 to TRBJ2-3, with D possibly being TRBD2 (6 bases). V was cut by 5 bases and J by 4 bases, with 16 bases left in between. The germline gives CDR1 SEHNR, CDR2 FQNEAQ (reference sequence). CDR3 length equals 15 residues. The CDR3 DNA follows: TGTGCCAGCAGCACCCTAGCGCGAGGGGCAGATACGCAGTATTTT. It specifies CASSTLARGADTQYF. Full variable domain (remainder filled in from reference TRBV7-9 and TRBJ2-3): DTGVSQNPRHKITKRGQNVTFRCDPISEHNRLYWYRQTLGQGPEFLTYFQNEAQLEKSRLLSDRFSAERPKGSFSTLEIQRTEQGDSAMYLCASSTLARGADTQYFGPGTRLTVL.

Here the CDR3 DNA reads TGTGCCAGCAGCACCGACAGGGCGCAGACCCAGTACTTC. Encoded protein: CASSTDRAQTQYF. The chain uses TRBV7-2 and TRBJ2-5; 7 nucleotides align to TRBD1. This CDR3 has 13 amino acids. V shed 5 bases and J 6 bases; nucleotides not matched to a gene: 6. Looked up from germline, CDR1 is SGHTA and CDR2 is FQGNSA.

The V call is TRBV2, the J call TRBJ1-2; D is uncertain. The CDR3 totals 14 residues. Trimming stripped 7 bases from V and 0 bases from J, with 12 bases between. Germline V gene data show CDR1 as SNHLY and CDR2 as FYNNEI. As DNA, the CDR3 is TGTGCCAGCAATTCCTTCGTCGCTAACTATGGCTACACCTTC. It specifies CASNSFVANYGYTF.

The chain employs TRBV5-8 and TRBJ1-5; D remains ambiguous. V lost 6 bases to trimming and J lost 0 bases, with 19 bases between them. The CDR3 length is 17 residues. Looked up from germline, CDR1 is SGHTS and CDR2 is YDEGEE. The CDR3 protein is CASTPNQVLLSNQPQHF. The CDR3 region has the DNA TGTGCCAGCACCCCTAATCAGGTCCTCCTTAGCAATCAGCCCCAGCATTTT.

The rearrangement links TRBV5-1 to TRBJ1-2; tentatively, D is TRBD1 (5 bases). The V gene's germline CDR1 is SGHRS and CDR2 YFSETQ. Trimming stripped 0 bases from V and 8 bases from J, with 11 bases between. The CDR3 contains 13 residues. CDR3 sequence (DNA): TGCGCCAGCAGCTTGGAAGGGGAAGGAGGCTACACCTTC. This sequence encodes CASSLEGEGGYTF.

The chain employs TRBV18 and TRBJ1-2; weak D call: TRBD1 (5 bases). Trimming shortened V by 1 base and J by 3 bases, and 21 bases separated the two germline ends. CDR3 length: 18 amino acids. Germline CDR1 reads KGHSH; CDR2 reads LQKENI. In nucleotides, the CDR3 is TGTGCCAGCTCACCACTTAATATAAAGGGGCCATCCGACTATGGCTACACCTTC. This sequence encodes CASSPLNIKGPSDYGYTF.

The V gene is TRBV6-2 or TRBV6-3, the J gene TRBJ2-7, with 11 bases identical to TRBD2. CDR3 length: 15 amino acids. Germline CDR1 and CDR2: MNHEY and SVGEGT. V dropped 5 bases and J dropped 0; count of bases not matched to a gene: 3. The DNA of the CDR3 is TGTGCCAGCAGTGCAACTAGCGGGGGCTCCTACGAGCAGTACTTC. Amino acids: CASSATSGGSYEQYF.

A word on this clone: This sample also contains other DNA sequences that code for the same CDR3. The chain joins TRBV6-5 to TRBJ1-6; 7 bases are a match to TRBD1. The CDR3 sequence is 15 residues long. CDR1 and CDR2 (germline): MNHEY, SVGAGI. The V segment lost 5 bases and the J segment 6 bases; nucleotides outside the gene matches: 7. Written as DNA, the CDR3 is TGTGCCAGCAGTCCTTCGGGACAGTCTAATTCACCCCTCCACTTT. It yields the protein CASSPSGQSNSPLHF.

The V gene is TRBV28, the J gene TRBJ1-2, with 10 bases that match TRBD1. J was trimmed by 3 bases and V by 10 bases; bases with no gene match: 8. Germline V CDR1 and CDR2: MDHEN, SYDVKM. The CDR3 totals 14 residues. CDR3 sequence (DNA): TGTGCCACCTATGACAGGGGGCCAGACTATGGCTACACCTTC. This codes for CATYDRGPDYGYTF.